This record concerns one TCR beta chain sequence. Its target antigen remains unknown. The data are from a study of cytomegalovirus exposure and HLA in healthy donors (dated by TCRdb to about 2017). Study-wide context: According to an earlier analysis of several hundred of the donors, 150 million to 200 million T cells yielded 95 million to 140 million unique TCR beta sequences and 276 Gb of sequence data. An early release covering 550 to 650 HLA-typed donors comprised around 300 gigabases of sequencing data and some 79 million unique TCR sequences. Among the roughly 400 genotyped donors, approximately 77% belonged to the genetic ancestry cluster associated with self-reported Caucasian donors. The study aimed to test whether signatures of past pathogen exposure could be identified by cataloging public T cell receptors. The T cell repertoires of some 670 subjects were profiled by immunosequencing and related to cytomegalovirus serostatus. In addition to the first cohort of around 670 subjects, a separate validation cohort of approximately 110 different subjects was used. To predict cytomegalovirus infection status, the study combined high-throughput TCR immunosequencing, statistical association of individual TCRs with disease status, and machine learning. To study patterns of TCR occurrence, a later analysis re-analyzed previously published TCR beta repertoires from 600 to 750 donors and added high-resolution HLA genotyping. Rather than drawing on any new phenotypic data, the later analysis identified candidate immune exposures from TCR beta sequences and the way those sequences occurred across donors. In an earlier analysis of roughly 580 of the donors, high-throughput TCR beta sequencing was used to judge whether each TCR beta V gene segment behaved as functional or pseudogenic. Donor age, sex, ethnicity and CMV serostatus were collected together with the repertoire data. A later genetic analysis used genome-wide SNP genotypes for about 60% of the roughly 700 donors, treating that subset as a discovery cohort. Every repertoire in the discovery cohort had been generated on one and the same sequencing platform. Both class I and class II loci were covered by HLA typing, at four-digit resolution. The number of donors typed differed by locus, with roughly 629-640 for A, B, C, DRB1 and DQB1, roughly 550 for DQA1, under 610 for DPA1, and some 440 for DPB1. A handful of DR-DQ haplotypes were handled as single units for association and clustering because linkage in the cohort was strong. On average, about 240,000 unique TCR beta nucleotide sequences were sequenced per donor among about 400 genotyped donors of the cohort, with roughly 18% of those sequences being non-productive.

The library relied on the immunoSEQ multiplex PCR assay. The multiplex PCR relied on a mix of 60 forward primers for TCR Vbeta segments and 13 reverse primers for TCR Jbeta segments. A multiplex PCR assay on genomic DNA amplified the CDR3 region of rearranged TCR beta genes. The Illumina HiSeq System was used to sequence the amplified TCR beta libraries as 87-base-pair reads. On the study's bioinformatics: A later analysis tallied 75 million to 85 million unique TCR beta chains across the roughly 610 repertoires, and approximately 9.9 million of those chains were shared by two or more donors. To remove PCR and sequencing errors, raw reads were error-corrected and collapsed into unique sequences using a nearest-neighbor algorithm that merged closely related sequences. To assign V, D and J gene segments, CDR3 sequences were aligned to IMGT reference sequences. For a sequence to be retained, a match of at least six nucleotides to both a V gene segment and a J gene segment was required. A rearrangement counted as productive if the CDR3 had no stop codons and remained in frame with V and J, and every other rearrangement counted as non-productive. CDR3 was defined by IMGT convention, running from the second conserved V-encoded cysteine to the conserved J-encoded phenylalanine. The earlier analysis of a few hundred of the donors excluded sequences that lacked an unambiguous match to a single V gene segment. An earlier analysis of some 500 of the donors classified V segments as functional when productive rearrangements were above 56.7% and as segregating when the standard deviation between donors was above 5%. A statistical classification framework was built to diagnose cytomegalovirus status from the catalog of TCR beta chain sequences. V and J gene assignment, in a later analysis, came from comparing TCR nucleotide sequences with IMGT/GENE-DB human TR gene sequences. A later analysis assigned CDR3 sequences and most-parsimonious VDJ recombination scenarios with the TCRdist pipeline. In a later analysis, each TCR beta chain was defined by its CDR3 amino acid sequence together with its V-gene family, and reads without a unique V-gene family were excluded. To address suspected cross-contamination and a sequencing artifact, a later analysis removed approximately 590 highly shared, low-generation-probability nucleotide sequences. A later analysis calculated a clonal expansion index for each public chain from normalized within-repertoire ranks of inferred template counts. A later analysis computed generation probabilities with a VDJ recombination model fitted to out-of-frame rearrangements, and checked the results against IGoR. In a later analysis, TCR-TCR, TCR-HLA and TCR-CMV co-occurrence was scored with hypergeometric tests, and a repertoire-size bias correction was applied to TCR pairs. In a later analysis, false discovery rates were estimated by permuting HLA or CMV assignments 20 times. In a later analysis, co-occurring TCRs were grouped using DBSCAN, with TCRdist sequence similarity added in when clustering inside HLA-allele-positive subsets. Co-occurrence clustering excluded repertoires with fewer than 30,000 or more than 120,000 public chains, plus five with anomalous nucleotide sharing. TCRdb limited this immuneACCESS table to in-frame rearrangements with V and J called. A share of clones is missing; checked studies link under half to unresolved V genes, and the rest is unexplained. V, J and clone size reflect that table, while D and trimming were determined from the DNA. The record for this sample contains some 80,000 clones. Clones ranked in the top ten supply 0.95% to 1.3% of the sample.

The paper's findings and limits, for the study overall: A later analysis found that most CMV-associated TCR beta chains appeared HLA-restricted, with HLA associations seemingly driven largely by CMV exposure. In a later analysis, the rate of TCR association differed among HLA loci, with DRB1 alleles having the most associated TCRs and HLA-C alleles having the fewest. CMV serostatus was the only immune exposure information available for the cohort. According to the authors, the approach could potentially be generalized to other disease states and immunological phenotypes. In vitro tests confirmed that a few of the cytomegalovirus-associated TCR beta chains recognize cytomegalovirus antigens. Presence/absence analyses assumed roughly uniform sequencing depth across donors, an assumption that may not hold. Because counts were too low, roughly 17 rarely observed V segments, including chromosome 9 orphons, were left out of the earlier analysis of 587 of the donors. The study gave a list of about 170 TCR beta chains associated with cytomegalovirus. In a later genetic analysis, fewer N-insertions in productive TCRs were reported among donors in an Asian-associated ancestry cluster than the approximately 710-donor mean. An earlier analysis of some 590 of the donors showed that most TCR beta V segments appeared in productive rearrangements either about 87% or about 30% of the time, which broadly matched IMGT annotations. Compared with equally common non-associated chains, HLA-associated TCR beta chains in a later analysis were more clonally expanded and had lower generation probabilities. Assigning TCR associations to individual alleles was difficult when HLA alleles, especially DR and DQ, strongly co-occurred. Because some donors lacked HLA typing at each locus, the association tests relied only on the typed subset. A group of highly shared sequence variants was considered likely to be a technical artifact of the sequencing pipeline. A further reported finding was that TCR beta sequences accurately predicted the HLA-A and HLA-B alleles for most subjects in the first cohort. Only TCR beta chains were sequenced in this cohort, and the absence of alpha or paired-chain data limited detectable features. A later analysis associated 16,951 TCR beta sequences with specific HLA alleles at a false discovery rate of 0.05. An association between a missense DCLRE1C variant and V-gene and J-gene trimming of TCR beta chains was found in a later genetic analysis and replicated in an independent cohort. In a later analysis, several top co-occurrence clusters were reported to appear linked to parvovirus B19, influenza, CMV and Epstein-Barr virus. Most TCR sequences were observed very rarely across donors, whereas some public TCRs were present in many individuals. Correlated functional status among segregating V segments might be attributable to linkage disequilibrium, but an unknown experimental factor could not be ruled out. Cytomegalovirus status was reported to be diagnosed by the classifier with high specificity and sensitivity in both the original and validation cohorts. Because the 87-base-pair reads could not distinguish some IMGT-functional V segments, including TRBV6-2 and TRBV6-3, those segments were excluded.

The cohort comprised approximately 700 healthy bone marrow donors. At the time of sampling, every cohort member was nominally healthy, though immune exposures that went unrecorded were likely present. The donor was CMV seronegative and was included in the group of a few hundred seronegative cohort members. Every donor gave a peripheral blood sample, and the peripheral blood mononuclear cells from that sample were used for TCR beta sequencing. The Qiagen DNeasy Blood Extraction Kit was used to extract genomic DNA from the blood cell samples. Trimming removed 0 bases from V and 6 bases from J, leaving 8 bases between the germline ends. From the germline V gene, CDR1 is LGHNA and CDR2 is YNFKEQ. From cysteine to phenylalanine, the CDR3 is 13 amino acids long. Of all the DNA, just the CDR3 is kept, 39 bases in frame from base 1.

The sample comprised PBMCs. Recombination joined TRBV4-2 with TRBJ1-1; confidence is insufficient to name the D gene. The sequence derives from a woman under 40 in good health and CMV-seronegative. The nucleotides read TGTGCCAGCAGCCAAGATGGAGGGTCTGAAGCTTTCTTT. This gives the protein CASSQDGGSEAFF.